This TCR beta chain originates from a study of OX40 agonist ivuxolimab in advanced cancers. Findings and limits, study-wide: Doses of 0.1 to 3.0 mg/kg were accompanied by clonal expansion of CD4+ and CD8+ blood T cells by week 6.

Remarks on this clone: Its target is not known.

Generated by immunoSEQ multiplex PCR, the TCRdb table keeps only in-frame clones and is missing some. The table lists some 62,000 clones, 60% to 85% of them singletons. CDR1 and CDR2 from the germline V gene are SGHDT and YYEEEE. The CDR3 consists of 14 residues. Trimming removed 4 bases at V and 0 bases at J, with 8 bases between. This clonotype originated in an adult with an advanced solid tumor such as melanoma, head and neck, liver or kidney cancer. This specimen consisted of CD4+ or CD8+ T cells sorted from blood, obtained in a trial of the OX40 agonist ivuxolimab. V gene TRBV5-6 combines with J gene TRBJ1-5; no definite D call. Here the CDR3 reads CASSTSDSNQPQHF. The CDR3 DNA reads as TGTGCCAGCAGCACCAGTGATAGCAATCAGCCCCAGCATTTT. The variable domain in full, completed from reference TRBV5-6 and TRBJ1-5, reads DAGVTQSPTHLIKTRGQQVTLRCSPKSGHDTVSWYQQALGQGPQFIFQYYEEEERQRGNFPDRFSGHQFPNYSSELNVNALLLGDSALYLCASSTSDSNQPQHFGDGTRLSIL.